The 13 T cell receptor beta chains presented below share a single source sample, sequenced in a study of STAT5B mutations in CD4+ large granular lymphocyte leukemia. The data were produced by immunoSEQ multiplex PCR, yet TCRdb's version contains in-frame clones alone and is incomplete. The sample carries about 50,000 clones, around 81% recorded once. The sequencing input was CD4+ T cells from blood buffy coats. The receptor source for this set is a human donor in good health.

The rearrangement links TRBV7-3 to TRBJ2-5; possibly TRBD2 for D (5 bases). There are 13 residues in the CDR3. The V gene's germline CDR1 is SGHTA and CDR2 FQGTGA. V lost 5 bases and J 0 bases, leaving 7 bases between the germline ends. CDR3 in amino acids: CASSRGNQETQYF. CDR3 in DNA: TGTGCCAGCAGCCGGGGAAACCAAGAGACCCAGTACTTC. The entire variable domain, with the rest obtained from reference TRBV7-3 and TRBJ2-5, is as follows: GAGVSQTPSNKVTEKGKYVELRCDPISGHTALYWYRQSLGQGPEFLIYFQGTGAADDSGLPNDRFFAVRPEGSVSTLKIQRTERGDSAVYLCASSRGNQETQYFGPGTRLLVL.

The chain uses TRBV7-9 and TRBJ1-4; TRBD1 aligns across 7 bases. The V gene's germline CDR1 is SEHNR and CDR2 FQNEAQ (reference sequence). This CDR3 is 15 amino acids long. The V and J ends lost 4 bases and 3 bases, in that order; junction bases with no gene match: 5. CDR3 residues: CASSWAGTANEKLFF. DNA of the CDR3: TGTGCCAGCAGCTGGGCCGGGACAGCTAATGAAAAACTGTTTTTT. Using reference TRBV7-9 and TRBJ1-4 for the parts outside the CDR3, the full variable domain is DTGVSQNPRHKITKRGQNVTFRCDPISEHNRLYWYRQTLGQGPEFLTYFQNEAQLEKSRLLSDRFSAERPKGSFSTLEIQRTEQGDSAMYLCASSWAGTANEKLFFGSGTQLSVL.

The chain combines TRBV29-1 with TRBJ2-3, with 7 nucleotides matching TRBD2. Germline V gene sequence: CDR1 SQVTM, CDR2 ANQGSEA. This CDR3 is 17 amino acids long. Losses at the gene ends were 1 base for V and 2 bases for J; bases not matched to a gene: 12. The DNA of the CDR3 is TGCAGCGTTGAAGGCGGACGGGGCGGGAGCTACACAGATACGCAGTATTTT. This gives the protein CSVEGGRGGSYTDTQYF.

This chain uses TRBV11-1 with TRBJ2-5; 9 positions agree with TRBD1. This CDR3 is 15 amino acids long. Losses at the gene ends were 6 bases for V and 5 bases for J; bases not matched to a gene: 10. The germline V gene encodes CDR1 SGHAT and CDR2 FQDESV (reference sequence). The CDR3 sequence is CASRPGTGYGETQYF. CDR3 DNA sequence: TGTGCCAGCAGGCCCGGGACAGGGTACGGGGAGACCCAGTACTTC.

This chain uses TRBV7-3 with TRBJ2-3; 7 bases agree with TRBD2. After removal of 5 bases from V and 5 bases from J, the junction contained 4 bases not matched to a gene. This CDR3 contains 13 residues. Per germline, CDR1 SGHTA and CDR2 FQGTGA. The CDR3 protein is CASSNPGGDTQYF. DNA of the CDR3: TGTGCCAGCAGCAATCCGGGGGGAGATACGCAGTATTTT.

This clone was seen a single time. The chain combines TRBV27 with TRBJ1-4; no clear D. CDR1 is MNHEY, CDR2 SMNVEV, per germline (reference sequence). The V gene lost 6 bases and the J gene lost 4 bases, with 18 bases spanning the gap. This CDR3 is 16 amino acids long. The CDR3 DNA is TGTGCCAGCAGCCCCTGGAGAACCCCGGGTAATGAAAAACTGTTTTTT. Its translation is CASSPWRTPGNEKLFF.

The chain recombines TRBV30 with TRBJ1-6; D remains unclear. The CDR3 covers 13 residues. CDR1 is GTSNPN, CDR2 SVGIG, per germline (reference sequence). The V end lost 2 bases, the J end lost 13 bases, and 15 bases lay between the germline ends. In DNA form, the CDR3 reads TGTGCCTGGAGTCGCTCCCTTTATGGCCCCCTCCACTTT. It encodes CAWSRSLYGPLHF.

V gene TRBV5-1 combines with J gene TRBJ2-5, with 13 positions matching TRBD2. CDR1 is SGHRS and CDR2 is YFSETQ in the germline V gene. The J segment lost 7 bases and the V segment lost 4 bases, leaving 7 bases of the junction unmatched. CDR3 length equals 15 residues. The CDR3 sequence: CASSIGLAGEGTQYF. CDR3 nucleotides: TGCGCCAGCAGCATAGGACTAGCGGGGGAGGGGACCCAGTACTTC.

The chain recombines TRBV6-5 with TRBJ2-7, with 10 bases lining up with TRBD1. This CDR3 has 14 residues. Germline V CDR1 and CDR2: MNHEY, SVGAGI. J lost 3 bases, V lost 4 bases, and 3 bases had no gene match. CDR3 sequence (DNA): TGTGCCAGCAGTTCCAGGACAGGGGGCTACGAGCAGTACTTC. It codes for CASSSRTGGYEQYF.

The chain has TRBV5-1 and TRBJ2-1, with a weak D call TRBD1 (6 bases). Trimming pared 7 bases from V and 9 bases from J, leaving 17 bases between. Germline V CDR1 and CDR2: SGHRS, YFSETQ. This CDR3 has 13 residues. The CDR3 is CASSTGTPPEQFF. The CDR3 bases are TGCGCCAGCTCAACCGGGACACCCCCTGAGCAGTTCTTC.

This clone was recorded a few times. The rearrangement links TRBV2 to TRBJ2-4; D uncertain. The ends were cut back, 1 base at V and 6 bases at J, with 10 bases in the middle. The CDR3 length is 14 residues. Germline assignment: CDR1 SNHLY and CDR2 FYNNEI. The CDR3 sequence: CASSEDGVTNIQYF. CDR3 coding DNA: TGTGCCAGCAGTGAAGATGGTGTAACAAACATTCAGTACTTC. The entire variable domain, with the rest obtained from reference TRBV2 and TRBJ2-4, is as follows: EPEVTQTPSHQVTQMGQEVILRCVPISNHLYFYWYRQILGQKVEFLVSFYNNEISEKSEIFDDQFSVERPDGSNFTLKIRSTKLEDSAMYFCASSEDGVTNIQYFGAGTRLSVL.

The CDR3 nucleotides read TGTGCCAGCAGCTTGGAACTCTCTGGAAACACCATATATTTT. Translating it yields CASSLELSGNTIYF. The chain couples TRBV5-7 to TRBJ1-3, with D unresolved. TRBV5-7 is placed among ORFs of uncertain function. The CDR3 contains 14 residues. Deletions cut 0 bases from V and 0 bases from J, with 4 bases between.

The genes are TRBV6-5 and TRBJ2-1, with a possible D match to TRBD1 (6 bases). In germline, CDR1 is MNHEY, CDR2 SVGAGI. CDR3 length: 14 residues. V gave up 6 bases and J gave up 4 bases, with 13 bases separating them. DNA of the CDR3: TGTGCCAGCAGAATCGACAGGCTATACAATGAGCAGTTCTTC. Amino acid sequence: CASRIDRLYNEQFF.